Given below is one T cell receptor (beta chain) in context. Repertoires were generated with immunoSEQ multiplex PCR, while TCRdb's copy carries only in-frame clones and drops some. The table includes about 80,000 clones, around four fifths detected once. V lost 2 bases, J lost 8 bases, and 28 bases lay in between. Germline values: CDR1 SGHTA, CDR2 FQGNSA. The CDR3 runs 19 residues. This sample stems from a study of T cell clones after liver transplantation. Here the sequenced sample was CD4+ T cells from blood, taken around 45 months after liver transplant. The rearrangement joins TRBV7-2 to TRBJ2-1; D is possibly TRBD2 (7 bases). This TCR came from a human patient who received a liver transplant. Some T cells may have originated in the graft donor. The CDR3 bases are TGTGCCAGCAGCTTACGGGTTATTGGGGGCGGGAGACCCGGGTATGAGCAGTTCTTC. This gives the protein CASSLRVIGGGRPGYEQFF.